This T cell receptor (beta chain) appears in the sequencing data of a study of lung T cells in sarcoidosis with Löfgren's syndrome. Study context: CD4+ T cells build up in sarcoidosis bronchoalveolar lavage fluid. Löfgren's syndrome patients were the main repertoire analysis focus. General study results and limits: TRBV2 was the preferred pairing partner of TRAV12-1, with similar CDR3s. Versus controls, Löfgren's syndrome patients reportedly showed TRAV12-1 and TRBV2 as most expanded.

A note on this clonotype: What it binds is unknown. A clone one base away is much larger, so this may be a read error.

The CDR3 sequence is 13 residues long. Germline-derived CDR1 and CDR2 are LNHDA and SQIVND (reference sequence). A single record per CDR3 protein comes from TCRdb applying MiXCR to the reads. The sample lists more than 8,500 distinct CDR3 sequences; just under 20% were seen once. The clonotype was recovered from a human donor with sarcoidosis (Löfgren's syndrome or another form), or a control subject (not recorded which). The sequenced sample consisted of CD4+ T cells from bronchoalveolar lavage. The chain recombines TRBV19 with TRBJ1-1, with D tentatively TRBD1 (6 bases). The CDR3 DNA reads as TGTGCCAGTAATACAGGGTTGAACACTGGAGCTTTCTTT. Residues: CASNTGLNTGAFF.